Presented here are 14 T cell receptor beta chains from one specimen sequenced in a study of T cell responses to AZD1222 COVID-19 vaccine. Profiling relied on immunoSEQ multiplex PCR, and the TCRdb table lists in-frame clones only, not all of them. The sample lists roughly 120,000 clones; 85% to 95% were seen once. Sequencing was performed on peripheral blood, taken 28 days after the second AZD1222 dose. The receptors were sampled from an adult who received the AZD1222 COVID-19 vaccine.

V gene TRBV19 combines with J gene TRBJ1-6; TRBD1 is a possible D gene (5 bases). The CDR3 totals 19 residues. Germline V CDR1 and CDR2: LNHDA, SQIVND (reference sequence). V was shortened by 9 bases and J by 0 bases, with 24 bases between the two germline ends. CDR3 bases: TGTGCCAGCTATCCCTTCTGGGGGGTAGAAAGCTCCTATAATTCACCCCTCCACTTT. This sequence encodes CASYPFWGVESSYNSPLHF.

The chain links TRBV3-1 (or the pseudogene TRBV3-2) to TRBJ1-4; D is unclear. Trimming removed 0 bases at V and 0 bases at J, with 8 bases between. The length of the CDR3 is 16 residues. Germline V gives CDR1 LGHDT, CDR2 YNNKEL (reference sequence). CDR3 protein: CASSQDLGPTNEKLFF. DNA for the CDR3: TGTGCCAGCAGCCAAGATCTGGGTCCAACTAATGAAAAACTGTTTTTT.

Here the CDR3 DNA reads TGTGCCAGCAGCCATACAGGGGGTGGAACTGAAGCTTTCTTT. Amino acids: CASSHTGGGTEAFF. The chain combines TRBV3-1 (or the pseudogene TRBV3-2) with TRBJ1-1, with TRBD1 identical over 8 bases. There are 14 residues in the CDR3. The trim removed 3 bases at V and 5 bases at J, leaving 5 bases unmatched. Per the germline V gene, CDR1 is LGHDT and CDR2 is YNNKEL (reference sequence).

This chain uses TRBV4-1 with TRBJ1-3, with D possibly TRBD1 on 6 matching bases. V was pared by 3 bases and J by 4 bases, with 25 bases between. CDR1 and CDR2 from the germline V gene are MGHRA and YSYEKL. The length of the CDR3 is 19 residues. The CDR3 here is CASSQARYTQGQRGNTIYF. The CDR3 DNA is TGCGCCAGCAGCCAGGCCCGCTATACCCAGGGGCAGAGGGGAAACACCATATATTTT.

The chain links TRBV10-3 to TRBJ2-7; TRBD2 matches at 8 bases. Per the germline V gene, CDR1 is ENHRY and CDR2 is SYGVKD. Trimming at V came to 2 bases and at J to 1 base, leaving 4 bases not matched to a gene. The CDR3 contains 15 residues. The CDR3 reads CAISEGVAGSYEQYF. In DNA, the CDR3 is TGTGCCATCAGTGAGGGGGTAGCGGGATCCTACGAGCAGTACTTC.

There are a few counts of this clone. The chain couples TRBV5-4 to TRBJ2-1; D is perhaps TRBD1 (6 bases). V was trimmed by 0 bases and J by 12 bases, leaving 16 bases between them. The CDR3 has 14 amino acids. Per the germline V gene, CDR1 is SGHNT and CDR2 is YYREEE (reference sequence). In DNA form, the CDR3 reads TGTGCCAGCAGCTTGGGTGGGACACCTACAGGGCAGTTCTTC. Amino acid sequence: CASSLGGTPTGQFF.

This sequence joins TRBV7-8 and TRBJ2-7; tentative D call: TRBD2 (6 bases). Trimming cost V 4 bases and J 2 bases, with 15 bases left between them. Germline assignment: CDR1 SGHVS and CDR2 FQNEAQ. The CDR3 runs to 15 residues. CDR3 sequence reads: CASSSPHTGAYEQYF. The CDR3 DNA follows: TGTGCCAGCAGCTCCCCACATACGGGGGCCTACGAGCAGTACTTC.

The rearrangement links TRBV28 to TRBJ1-2, with D perhaps matching TRBD1 (6 bases). V was trimmed by 2 bases and J by 8 bases, leaving 15 bases between them. Germline-derived CDR1 and CDR2 are MDHEN and SYDVKM. The length of the CDR3 is 14 residues. The CDR3 DNA reads TGTGCCAGCAGTTTAGGGGCAGGGGTGGGCGGCTACACCTTC. Its translation is CASSLGAGVGGYTF.

Remarks on this clone: One junction end disagrees with the germline gene, perhaps due to a read error. The chain recombines TRBV11-2 with TRBJ1-1; possible D gene TRBD1, 5 bases. Germline CDR1 reads SGHAT; CDR2 reads FQNNGV. The CDR3 spans 14 residues. The CDR3 is CASSVDSANTEAFF. CDR3 sequence (DNA): TGTGCCAGCAGCGTAGACAGTGCGAACACTGAAGCTTTCTTT.

The chain joins TRBV18 to TRBJ1-1; D is unclear. CDR1 KGHSH and CDR2 LQKENI come from the germline V gene. The CDR3 runs to 15 residues. Trimming took 5 bases from V and 1 from J, leaving 14 bases between them. DNA of the CDR3: TGTGCCAGCTCAGCGGGAGCGGGTGCGAACACTGAAGCTTTCTTT. Translated, it gives CASSAGAGANTEAFF.

The chain is built from TRBV30 and TRBJ2-7, with TRBD1 matching 7 bases. Losses at the gene ends were 1 base for V and 2 bases for J; bases not matched to a gene: 5. The germline V gene has CDR1 GTSNPN and CDR2 SVGIG (reference sequence). This CDR3 has 14 residues. CDR3 nucleotide sequence: TGTGCCTGGAGTGGACAGGGCCGCCCCTACGAGCAGTACTTC. Its translation: CAWSGQGRPYEQYF. Supplemented by reference TRBV30 and TRBJ2-7, the full variable domain reads SQTIHQWPATLVQPVGSPLSLECTVEGTSNPNLYWYRQAAGRGLQLLFYSVGIGQISSEVPQNLSASRPQDRQFILSSKKLLLSDSGFYLCAWSGQGRPYEQYFGPGTRLTVT.

This chain uses TRBV7-9 with TRBJ1-1; tentative D call: TRBD1 (5 bases). CDR1 SEHNR and CDR2 FQNEAQ come from the germline V gene (reference sequence). V lost 1 base and J lost 1, with 10 bases in between. There are 15 residues in the CDR3. This CDR3 is CASSLVSGSNTEAFF. In DNA, the CDR3 is TGTGCCAGCAGCTTAGTTTCAGGGTCGAACACTGAAGCTTTCTTT.

The rearrangement links TRBV6-5 to TRBJ2-2; 9 bases fit TRBD2. J lost 3 bases, V lost 8 bases, and 7 bases had no gene match. Germline values: CDR1 MNHEY, CDR2 SVGAGI. The CDR3 is made up of 15 amino acids. DNA for the CDR3: TGTGCCAGCTATCGTAGCGGGAGACACACCGGGGAGCTGTTTTTT. Protein: CASYRSGRHTGELFF.

The DNA for the CDR3 is TGTGCCAGCAACAAAGAGAGGAACACTGAAGCTTTCTTT. Amino acid sequence: CASNKERNTEAFF. V and J are TRBV12-3 or TRBV12-4 and TRBJ1-1, with no clear D. V lost 7 bases and J 1 base, leaving 10 bases between the germline ends. The CDR3 is 13 residues long.